Below are 3 T cell receptor beta chains sequenced from a single sample in a study of blood T cell repertoires in COVID-19. Clones were read by immunoSEQ multiplex PCR, and TCRdb kept only the in-frame ones, dropping some. The sample holds over 150,000 clones, approximately 79% seen once. Sequencing was carried out using PBMCs or T cells enriched from blood (not recorded which). Receptor source: an older woman in a cohort exposed to, infected with or recovered from COVID-19 (not recorded which).

The chain combines TRBV28 with TRBJ2-7, with D possibly matching TRBD2 (7 bases). Germline CDR1 MDHEN, CDR2 SYDVKM. V lost 5 bases, J lost 2 bases, and 25 bases lay in between. CDR3 length: 18 amino acids. In nucleotides, the CDR3 is TGTGCCAGCAGTCCTTGGAAGGGGATCCGGCGGGGGCCCTACGAGCAGTACTTC. This gives the protein CASSPWKGIRRGPYEQYF.

V and J are TRBV5-1 and TRBJ1-3, with TRBD1 identical over 9 bases. CDR3 length equals 24 residues. Germline CDR1 is SGHRS and CDR2 is YFSETQ. The J segment lost 0 bases and the V segment lost 0 bases, leaving 25 bases of the junction unmatched. The CDR3 nucleotides are TGCGCCAGCAGCTTGGCCTGGGGACAGGGAAGCCCCCCCTCAAGATTAGGCTCTGGAAACACCATATATTTT. Protein sequence: CASSLAWGQGSPPSRLGSGNTIYF.

This chain joins TRBV3-1 (or the pseudogene TRBV3-2) and TRBJ1-2; D is undetermined. The CDR3 is made up of 15 amino acids. Germline V CDR1 and CDR2: LGHDT, YNNKEL (reference sequence). V lost 3 bases and J lost 3, with 14 bases in between. The CDR3 DNA reads TGTGCCAGCAGCCACCCCCCCCGCCCGGACTATGGCTACACCTTC. Amino acid sequence: CASSHPPRPDYGYTF.